This T cell receptor beta chain was retrieved from a study of shared clonotypes between healthy human individuals. The wider study: Each donor had three CD4 naive, three CD4 memory, two CD8 naive and one CD8 memory plate.

It was into CD45RA+ naive and CD45RA-negative memory subsets that the CD4+ cells were split. The length of the CDR3 is 15 residues. The J segment lost 0 bases and the V segment lost 5 bases, leaving 5 bases of the junction unmatched. Looked up from germline, CDR1 is SGHDT and CDR2 is YYEEEE. Assay: immunoSEQ multiplex PCR; the TCRdb copy retains only in-frame clones and omits some. Altogether nearly 1 million clones are present, more than 75% being singletons, with the ten largest covering about 1.5%. The rearrangement links TRBV5-6 to TRBJ2-4, with 7 bases aligning to TRBD1. Sequenced sample: memory CD4+ T cells sorted from blood. Sample subset: CD45RA-negative fraction. The source is a man younger than 35 in good health. CDR3 nucleotide sequence: TGTGCCAGCAGTTACGGACAGGTAGCCAAAAACATTCAGTACTTC. Protein sequence: CASSYGQVAKNIQYF.